This TCR beta chain is from a study of cytomegalovirus exposure and HLA in healthy donors. General study results and limits: Many donors shared some public TCRs, even though most TCR sequences were rare.

Although they were nominally healthy when sampled, donors likely had unrecorded immune exposures. Primers: 60 Vbeta forward and 13 Jbeta reverse. Profiling relied on immunoSEQ multiplex PCR, and the TCRdb table lists in-frame clones only, not all of them. The sample shows 150,000 to 200,000 clones, roughly 77% of them seen only once. As regards this clone: Its specificity is unknown.

The specimen was PBMCs. The sequence was obtained from a man between 18 and 35 years old in good health and CMV-seropositive.

CDR3: CASSLGGPPNTEAFF. CDR3 coding DNA: TGTGCCAGCAGCCTGGGGGGACCCCCGAACACTGAAGCTTTCTTT. The V call is TRBV11-3, the J call TRBJ1-1; tentatively, D is TRBD1 (5 bases). This CDR3 spans 15 amino acids. V gave up 5 bases and J gave up 1 base, with 14 bases separating them. Germline V gene data show CDR1 as SGHNT and CDR2 as YENEEA.